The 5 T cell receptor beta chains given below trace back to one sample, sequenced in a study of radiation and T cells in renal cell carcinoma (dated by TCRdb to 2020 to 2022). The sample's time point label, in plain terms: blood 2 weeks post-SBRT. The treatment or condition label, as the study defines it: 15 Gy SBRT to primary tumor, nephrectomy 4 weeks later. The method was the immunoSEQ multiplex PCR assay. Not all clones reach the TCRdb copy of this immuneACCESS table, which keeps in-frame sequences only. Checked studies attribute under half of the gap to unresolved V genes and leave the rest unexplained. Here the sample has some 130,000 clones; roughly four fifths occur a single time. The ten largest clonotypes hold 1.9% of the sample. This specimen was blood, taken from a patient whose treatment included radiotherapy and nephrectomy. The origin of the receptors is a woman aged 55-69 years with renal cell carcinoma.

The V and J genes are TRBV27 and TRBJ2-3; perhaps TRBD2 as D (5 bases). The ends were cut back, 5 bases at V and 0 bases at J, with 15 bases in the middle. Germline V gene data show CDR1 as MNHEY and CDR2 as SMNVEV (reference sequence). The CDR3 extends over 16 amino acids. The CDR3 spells CASSRLAPSSTDTQYF. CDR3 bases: TGTGCCAGCAGTCGATTAGCGCCCTCTAGCACAGATACGCAGTATTTT.

The CDR3 region has the DNA TGCGCCAGCAGCCTCCGTAGCGGGGGGGAGTCAGATACGCAGTATTTT. As protein: CASSLRSGGESDTQYF. V usage is TRBV4-1 and J usage is TRBJ2-3, with TRBD2 matching over 11 bases. J gave up 4 bases and V 4 bases, and 7 bases lay outside the gene matches. Germline lookup yields CDR1 MGHRA and CDR2 YSYEKL. This CDR3 has 16 amino acids.

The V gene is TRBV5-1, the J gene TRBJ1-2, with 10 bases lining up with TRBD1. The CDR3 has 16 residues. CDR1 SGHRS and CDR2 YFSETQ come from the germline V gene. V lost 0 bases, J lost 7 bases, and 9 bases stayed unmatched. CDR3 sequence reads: CASSLDRGQGSPGYTF. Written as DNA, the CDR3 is TGCGCCAGCAGCTTGGATAGGGGACAGGGGTCGCCTGGCTACACCTTC.

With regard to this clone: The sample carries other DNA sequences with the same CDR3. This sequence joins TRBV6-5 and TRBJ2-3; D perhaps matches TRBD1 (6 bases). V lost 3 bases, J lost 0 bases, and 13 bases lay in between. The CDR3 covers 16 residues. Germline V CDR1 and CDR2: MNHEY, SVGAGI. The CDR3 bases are TGTGCCAGCAGTTATTCCCCAGGGGTGAGCACAGATACGCAGTATTTT. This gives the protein CASSYSPGVSTDTQYF.

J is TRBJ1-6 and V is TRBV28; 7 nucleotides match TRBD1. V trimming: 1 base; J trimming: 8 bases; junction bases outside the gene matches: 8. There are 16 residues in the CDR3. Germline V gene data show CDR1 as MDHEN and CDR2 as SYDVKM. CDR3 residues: CASSLYMSRGDSPLHF. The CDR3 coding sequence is TGTGCCAGCAGTTTATATATGAGCAGGGGGGATTCACCCCTCCACTTT.